Below are 12 T cell receptor beta chains sequenced from a single sample in a study of response to subunit inactivated influenza vaccine. MiXCR, applied by TCRdb to the RT-PCR reads, yields one record per CDR3 protein. Here the sample spans around 480,000 distinct CDR3 sequences, roughly 9.7% being singletons. The sequenced sample was PBMCs from blood, obtained about 6 weeks after vaccination. The receptor set was obtained from a middle-aged man who received an inactivated influenza vaccine.

J is TRBJ2-7 and V is TRBV7-2; 14 bases map to TRBD2. CDR1 SGHTA and CDR2 FQGNSA come from the germline V gene. The CDR3 has 17 amino acids. V was pared by 5 bases and J by 4 bases, with 10 bases of the junction left unmatched. CDR3 in amino acids: CASSPGTGLAGEYEQYF. CDR3 nucleotides: TGTGCCAGCAGCCCGGGCACGGGACTAGCGGGGGAGTACGAGCAGTACTTC.

In its sample, this clonotype was seen many times. V and J are TRBV20-1 and TRBJ1-4; a weak D match, TRBD1 (5 bases). Germline V gene sequence: CDR1 DFQATT, CDR2 SNEGSKA (reference sequence). The CDR3 covers 14 residues. V shed 5 bases and J shed 0 bases, with 10 bases lying between them. This CDR3 is CSAGETATNEKLFF. CDR3 nucleotides: TGCAGTGCTGGGGAGACAGCAACTAATGAAAAACTGTTTTTT.

Many counts were recorded for this clonotype. The J gene is TRBJ1-1, the V gene TRBV5-6; D is ambiguous. Between the trimmed V and J ends, which lost 4 bases and 3 bases, there was a span of 16 bases. The CDR3 loop spans 15 amino acids. Germline CDR1 SGHDT, CDR2 YYEEEE. The chain's CDR3 is CASSLISRRDTEAFF. Here the CDR3 DNA reads TGTGCCAGCAGCCTGATAAGTCGTAGGGACACTGAAGCTTTCTTT.

The J gene is TRBJ1-6, the V gene TRBV6-5; D not certain. The CDR3 has 16 residues. The germline gives CDR1 MNHEY, CDR2 SVGAGI. V lost 0 bases, J lost 5 bases, and 11 bases lay in between. The CDR3, as DNA: TGTGCCAGCAGTTACTCGAGACCTCAGAATAATTCACCCCTCCACTTT. Its translation: CASSYSRPQNNSPLHF.

This chain uses TRBV7-2 with TRBJ1-5; D gene unclear. The CDR3 loop spans 13 amino acids. The V end lost 2 bases, the J end lost 5 bases, and 7 bases lay between the germline ends. Germline V CDR1 and CDR2: SGHTA, FQGNSA. DNA of the CDR3: TGTGCCAGCAGCTTAACAGTGGATCAGCCCCAGCATTTT. Translation: CASSLTVDQPQHF.

This chain joins TRBV12-3 or TRBV12-4 and TRBJ2-3; unclear D gene. V lost 3 bases and J 2 bases, leaving 9 bases between the germline ends. The length of the CDR3 is 14 residues. The CDR3 reads CASSLVRNTDTQYF. The CDR3 nucleotides read TGTGCCAGCAGTTTGGTTAGGAACACAGATACGCAGTATTTT.

Comment on this clonotype: This may be a read error, as it is one base from a much larger clone. The chain uses TRBV20-1 and TRBJ2-7; no clear D. CDR3 length: 14 amino acids. Germline CDR1 and CDR2: DFQATT and SNEGSKA (reference sequence). The CDR3 loop is CSARDQAILYEQYF. The CDR3, as DNA: TGCAGTGCAAGAGATCAGGCGATCCTCTACGAGCAGTACTTC.

This clonotype was seen repeatedly, ten times or more. This chain links TRBV7-2 with TRBJ1-1; TRBD1 matches at 8 bases. Germline CDR1 reads SGHTA; CDR2 reads FQGNSA. Losses at the gene ends were 5 bases for V and 4 bases for J; bases not matched to a gene: 6. The CDR3 spans 14 residues. The CDR3 spells CASSPDRVLTEAFF. The CDR3 bases are TGTGCCAGCAGCCCGGACAGGGTACTCACTGAAGCTTTCTTT.

The chain has TRBV6-5 and TRBJ2-5; 8 bases map to TRBD1. The CDR3 sequence is 15 residues long. CDR1 is MNHEY and CDR2 is SVGAGI in the germline V gene. The ends lost 2 bases at V and 2 bases at J; junction bases unmatched: 4. CDR3 in DNA: TGTGCCAGCAGTTACGAGACAGGGGTACAAGAGACCCAGTACTTC. Protein sequence: CASSYETGVQETQYF.

This clonotype was detected only a few times. The chain employs TRBV4-1 and TRBJ1-6; D perhaps matches TRBD1 (6 bases). The V end lost 1 base, the J end lost 5 bases, and 15 bases lay between the germline ends. This CDR3 has 17 amino acids. The germline gives CDR1 MGHRA, CDR2 YSYEKL. CDR3 bases: TGCGCCAGCAGCCAAGGGGACATGAGGGAGAATAATTCACCCCTCCACTTT. It is translated as CASSQGDMRENNSPLHF.

This chain connects TRBV7-2 to TRBJ2-2, with 11 nucleotides matching TRBD1. CDR3 length: 15 amino acids. V dropped 5 bases and J dropped 6; count of bases not matched to a gene: 5. The germline V gene encodes CDR1 SGHTA and CDR2 FQGNSA. CDR3 protein: CASSRTGGRAGELFF. CDR3 coding DNA: TGTGCCAGCAGCCGGACAGGGGGCCGCGCCGGGGAGCTGTTTTTT.

The chain uses TRBV7-8 and TRBJ2-1, with D possibly being TRBD2 (5 bases). The length of the CDR3 is 16 residues. V lost 4 bases and J 5 bases, leaving 18 bases between the germline ends. Germline lookup yields CDR1 SGHVS and CDR2 FQNEAQ. This CDR3 is CASSSSGSLIHNEQFF. CDR3 sequence (DNA): TGTGCCAGCAGCTCGTCGGGAAGCCTGATCCACAATGAGCAGTTCTTC.